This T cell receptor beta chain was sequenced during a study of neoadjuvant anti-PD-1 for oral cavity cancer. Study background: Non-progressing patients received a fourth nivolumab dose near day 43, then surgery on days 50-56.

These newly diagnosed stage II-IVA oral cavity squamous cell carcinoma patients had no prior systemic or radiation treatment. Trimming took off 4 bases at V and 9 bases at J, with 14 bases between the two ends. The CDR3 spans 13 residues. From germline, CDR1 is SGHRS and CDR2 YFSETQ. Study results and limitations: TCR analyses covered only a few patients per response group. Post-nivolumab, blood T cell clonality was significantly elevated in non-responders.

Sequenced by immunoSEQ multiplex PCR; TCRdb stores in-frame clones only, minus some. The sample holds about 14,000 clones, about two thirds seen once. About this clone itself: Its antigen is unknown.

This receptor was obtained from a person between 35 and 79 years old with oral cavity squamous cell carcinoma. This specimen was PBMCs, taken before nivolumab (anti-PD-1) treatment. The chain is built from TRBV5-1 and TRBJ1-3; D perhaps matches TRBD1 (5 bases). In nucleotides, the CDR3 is TGCGCCAGCAGCCTTGCTGGGACTAGCACCATATATTTT. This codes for CASSLAGTSTIYF.